Listed below are T cell receptor beta chains from one sample, sequenced in a study of long-term antiretroviral therapy in people with HIV. The method was immunoSEQ multiplex PCR; TCRdb's version includes in-frame clones alone and lacks a portion of them. The table has tens of thousands of clones, approximately 90% seen once. This material consisted of unsorted PBMCs, taken 2.7 years after starting antiretroviral therapy. The receptors shown here come from a man aged 40-49 years with HIV. The CDR3 runs from the conserved cysteine through the conserved F or W.

>TRBV6-6|TRBJ1-1
CASILGGFGTEAFF
>TRBV19|TRBJ2-5
CASSIVREETQYF
>TRBV6-6|TRBJ2-4
CASSSETSGVKNIQYF
>TRBV27|TRBJ2-1
CASARGSYNEQFF
>TRBV9|TRBJ1-5
CASSVGINQPQHF
>TRBV7-8|TRBJ1-1
CASSLVRQGDEAFF
>TRBV10-3|TRBJ1-6
CATGNGDNSPLHF
>TRBV30|TRBJ1-3
CAWSDGQGRATIYF
>TRBV7-9|TRBJ1-1
CASSLASGQGDTEAFF
>TRBV19|TRBJ1-1
CASSLGQMNTEAFF
>TRBV15|TRBJ2-2
CATSPRNGELFF
>TRBV5-4|TRBJ2-7
CASSFLTGDYEQYF
>TRBV27|TRBJ1-2
CASSLSQGGGYTF
>TRBV7-9|TRBJ2-1
CASSSGAGEQFF
>TRBV7-9|TRBJ2-1
CASSPSQGYYNEQFF
>TRBV5-1|TRBJ1-4
CASRLTGREKLFF
>TRBV5-4|TRBJ1-1
CASSSSLHRNTEAFF
>TRBV7-8|TRBJ2-7
CASSNDRAEQYF
>TRBV6-1|TRBJ1-1
CASSFPRTEAFF
>TRBV11-1|TRBJ1-1
CASSLGTGSEAFF
>TRBV7-9|TRBJ2-3
CASRRDRVTDTQYF
>TRBV5-1|TRBJ1-5
CASSLGGTRGQPQHF